What follows are 8 T cell receptor beta chains derived from one specimen sequenced in a study of identifying expanded T cells in peripheral blood. Sequencing used immunoSEQ multiplex PCR; TCRdb keeps in-frame clones, though not all of them. The sample comprises about 78,000 clones, 84% of which are singletons, and under 20% rests with the top ten. The material sequenced was blood. The receptors here all came from a person aged 18 to 70 in good health.

This chain joins TRBV7-2 and TRBJ1-4; D is undetermined. This CDR3 spans 16 amino acids. The V end lost 1 base, the J end lost 10 bases, and 19 bases lay between the germline ends. The germline gives CDR1 SGHTA, CDR2 FQGNSA. The CDR3: CASSLGAGSSLGKLFF. As DNA, the CDR3 is TGTGCCAGCAGCTTAGGGGCGGGGTCCTCTCTCGGAAAACTGTTTTTT.

This chain connects TRBV20-1 to TRBJ2-1; no clear D gene. The CDR3 sequence is 11 residues long. V lost 5 bases, J lost 8 bases, and 10 bases lay in between. Germline V gene data show CDR1 as DFQATT and CDR2 as SNEGSKA (reference sequence). This CDR3 reads CSAGPAYEQFF. As DNA, the CDR3 is TGCAGTGCTGGTCCTGCCTATGAGCAGTTCTTC.

In this sample, this clone turned up a few times. The V gene is TRBV7-9, the J gene TRBJ1-2; 11 bases are shared with TRBD1. J gave up 5 bases and V 5 bases, and 7 bases lay outside the gene matches. There are 15 residues in the CDR3. Per germline, CDR1 SEHNR and CDR2 FQNEAQ (reference sequence). The CDR3 DNA reads as TGTGCCAGCAGCCAAGGACAGGGGGCCGTGTATGGCTACACCTTC. It codes for CASSQGQGAVYGYTF.

The V call is TRBV11-3, the J call TRBJ2-2, with 12 bases matching TRBD2. The CDR3 extends over 18 amino acids. Germline values: CDR1 SGHNT, CDR2 YENEEA. V lost 4 bases and J lost 4; bases outside the gene matches: 10. The chain's CDR3 is CASSSTLLAGGGTGELFF. The CDR3 DNA sequence: TGTGCCAGCAGCTCGACCCTACTAGCGGGAGGAGGCACCGGGGAGCTGTTTTTT.

The V call is TRBV2, the J call TRBJ2-3; 7 bases agree with TRBD2. V trimming: 3 bases; J trimming: 0 bases; junction bases outside the gene matches: 9. This CDR3 is 17 amino acids long. Germline lookup yields CDR1 SNHLY and CDR2 FYNNEI. CDR3 DNA: TGTGCCAGCAGTGACGTCGCTAGCGGTACTAGCACAGATACGCAGTATTTT. Translated: CASSDVASGTSTDTQYF. Full variable domain (missing parts from reference TRBV2 and TRBJ2-3): EPEVTQTPSHQVTQMGQEVILRCVPISNHLYFYWYRQILGQKVEFLVSFYNNEISEKSEIFDDQFSVERPDGSNFTLKIRSTKLEDSAMYFCASSDVASGTSTDTQYFGPGTRLTVL.

The gene calls are TRBV7-9 and TRBJ2-7; tentative D call: TRBD2 (6 bases). V shed 1 base and J shed 6 bases, with 13 bases lying between them. Germline CDR1 is SEHNR and CDR2 is FQNEAQ (reference sequence). This CDR3 is built from 14 residues. CDR3 in DNA: TGTGCCAGCAGCTTAGGGACTACTATGCGCGAGCAGTACTTC. The encoded protein is CASSLGTTMREQYF.

This rearrangement joins TRBV9 to TRBJ2-1, with 7 positions matching TRBD2. Germline V gene lookup returns CDR1 SGDLS and CDR2 YYNGEE. The CDR3 consists of 15 residues. With V trimmed by 6 bases and J by 7 bases, 13 bases remained unmatched. The CDR3 is CASTRSGGAGNEQFF. The CDR3 DNA follows: TGTGCCAGCACCAGATCGGGAGGCGCGGGTAATGAGCAGTTCTTC. Full variable domain (remainder filled in from reference TRBV9 and TRBJ2-1): DSGVTQTPKHLITATGQRVTLRCSPRSGDLSVYWYQQSLDQGLQFLIQYYNGEERAKGNILERFSAQQFPDLHSELNLSSLELGDSALYFCASTRSGGAGNEQFFGPGTRLTVL.

This CDR3 reads CASGNGFVSGANVLTF. The CDR3 DNA is TGTGCCAGTGGCAACGGGTTCGTAAGTGGGGCCAACGTCCTGACTTTC. This chain connects TRBV19 to TRBJ2-6, with D unclear. V was cut by 8 bases and J by 3 bases, with 17 bases left in between. This CDR3 spans 16 amino acids. The germline V gene has CDR1 LNHDA and CDR2 SQIVND (reference sequence). Filled out from reference TRBV19 and TRBJ2-6, the complete variable domain reads DGGITQSPKYLFRKEGQNVTLSCEQNLNHDAMYWYRQDPGQGLRLIYYSQIVNDFQKGDIAEGYSVSREKKESFPLTVTSAQKNPTAFYLCASGNGFVSGANVLTFGAGSRLTVL.